This T cell receptor (beta chain) was found in a study of shared T cell receptors in the human thymus. Germline-derived CDR1 and CDR2 are SGHAT and FQNNGV. With 2 bases removed from V and 8 bases from J, the gap between germline ends came to 21 bases. This CDR3 has 16 amino acids. Data came from immunoSEQ multiplex PCR; TCRdb stores just in-frame clones and leaves some out. The table includes 700,000 or so clones, 80% to 90% detected once. These same records also appear under a second study, on human thymus T cells. That work states: Resections were taken during corrective heart surgery, and the thymus tissue came from these. Repertoires sampled from thymus and blood appeared biased in V and J gene usage. A high degree of thymic repertoire overlap among unrelated individuals was reported in related research.

The material sequenced was thymocytes. The origin of this receptor is a girl under three years old with a congenital heart defect. This rearrangement joins TRBV11-2 to TRBJ1-1, with D possibly TRBD1 on 6 matching bases. The CDR3: CASSLRRTANLGEAFF. CDR3 DNA: TGTGCCAGCAGCTTAAGAAGGACAGCAAACCTAGGGGAAGCTTTCTTT.